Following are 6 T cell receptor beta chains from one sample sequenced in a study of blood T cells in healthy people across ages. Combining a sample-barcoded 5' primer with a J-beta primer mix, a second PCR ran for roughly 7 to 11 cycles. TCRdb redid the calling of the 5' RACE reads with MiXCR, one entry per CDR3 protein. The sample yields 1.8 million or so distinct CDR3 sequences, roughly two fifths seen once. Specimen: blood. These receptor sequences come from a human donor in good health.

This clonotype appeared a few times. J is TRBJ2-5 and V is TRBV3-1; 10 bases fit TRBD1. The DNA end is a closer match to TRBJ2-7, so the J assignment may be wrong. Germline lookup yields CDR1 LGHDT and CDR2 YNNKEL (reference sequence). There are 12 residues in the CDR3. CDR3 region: CASTDRGHEQYF. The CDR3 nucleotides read TGTGCCAGCACAGACAGGGGGCACGAGCAGTACTTC.

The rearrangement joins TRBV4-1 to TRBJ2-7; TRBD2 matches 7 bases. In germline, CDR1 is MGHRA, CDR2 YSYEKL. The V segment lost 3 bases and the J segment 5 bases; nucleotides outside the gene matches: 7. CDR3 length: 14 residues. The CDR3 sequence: CASSHGIAGDEQYF. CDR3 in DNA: TGCGCCAGCAGCCATGGAATCGCGGGAGACGAGCAGTACTTC.

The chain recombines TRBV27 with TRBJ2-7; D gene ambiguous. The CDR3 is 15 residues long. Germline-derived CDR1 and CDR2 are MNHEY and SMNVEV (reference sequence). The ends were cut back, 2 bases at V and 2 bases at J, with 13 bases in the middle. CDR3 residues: CASSLIAGDPYEQYF. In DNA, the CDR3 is TGTGCCAGCAGTTTAATAGCAGGAGATCCCTACGAGCAGTACTTC.

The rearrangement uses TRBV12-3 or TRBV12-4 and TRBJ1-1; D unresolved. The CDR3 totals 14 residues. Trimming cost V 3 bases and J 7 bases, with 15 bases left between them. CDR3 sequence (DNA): TGTGCCAGCAGTTTGGGATTCCCGCGGAGTGAAGCTTTCTTT. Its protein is CASSLGFPRSEAFF.

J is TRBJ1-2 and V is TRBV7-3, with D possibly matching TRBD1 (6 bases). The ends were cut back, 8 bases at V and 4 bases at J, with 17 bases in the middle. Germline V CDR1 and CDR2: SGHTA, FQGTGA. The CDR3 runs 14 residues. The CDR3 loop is CASARAPGAYGYTF. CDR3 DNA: TGTGCCAGCGCCAGGGCACCGGGGGCCTATGGCTACACCTTC.

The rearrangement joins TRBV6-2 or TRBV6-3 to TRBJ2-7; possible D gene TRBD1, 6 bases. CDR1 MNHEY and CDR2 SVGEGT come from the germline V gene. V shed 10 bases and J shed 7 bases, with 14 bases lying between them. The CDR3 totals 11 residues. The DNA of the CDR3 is TGTGCCACCATCGTCAGGGGTGAGCAGTACTTC. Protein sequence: CATIVRGEQYF.